This record covers a single TCR beta chain. The antigen remains unidentified. Stated time point: sample taken at primary tumor resection. Researchers sequenced whole RNA taken from tumor, nontumor lung or frozen PBMC without sorting. This specimen comes from a study of spatial heterogeneity in lung cancer. Whole-study results and caveats: Relative to follow-up, resection was when ubiquitous expanded tumor TCRs appeared more in blood.

Single TCR cDNA molecules each had their own unique molecular identifier. TCRdb re-derived calls from the 5' RACE reads in MiXCR, one entry per CDR3 protein. The table lists more than 80,000 distinct CDR3 sequences, 10% to 15% of them singletons, with 35% to 50% in the top ten. This CDR3 has 13 residues. CDR1 is GTSNPN and CDR2 is SVGIG in the germline V gene (reference sequence). The germline V and J ends were trimmed by 2 bases and 5 bases, with 10 bases remaining between them. The chain combines TRBV30 with TRBJ1-5; the D is unclear. The receptor comes from a male donor with early-stage non-small cell lung cancer. The sequenced sample was PBMCs, obtained at surgery. This chain's CDR3 is CAWSMGSDQPQHF. The CDR3 DNA sequence: TGTGCCTGGAGTATGGGATCCGATCAGCCCCAGCATTTT. The full variable domain, its missing parts supplied by reference TRBV30 and TRBJ1-5, is SQTIHQWPATLVQPVGSPLSLECTVEGTSNPNLYWYRQAAGRGLQLLFYSVGIGQISSEVPQNLSASRPQDRQFILSSKKLLLSDSGFYLCAWSMGSDQPQHFGDGTRLSIL.